Following are 29 T cell receptor beta chains from one sample sequenced in a study of T cells in localized non-small cell lung cancer. TCRdb keeps only in-frame clones here, not all; method: immunoSEQ multiplex PCR. The data contain about 60,000 clones, roughly 90% of them singletons. The material was peripheral blood, obtained before any cancer treatment. These receptors came from a woman between 35 and 70 years old with stage I lung adenocarcinoma.

The gene calls are TRBV5-6 and TRBJ2-3; 10 bases fit TRBD2. Germline CDR1 reads SGHDT; CDR2 reads YYEEEE. CDR3 size: 15 residues. V trimming: 4 bases; J trimming: 3 bases; junction bases outside the gene matches: 5. The CDR3 DNA follows: TGTGCCAGCAGCAACCCTAGCGGGAGTACAGATACGCAGTATTTT. This sequence encodes CASSNPSGSTDTQYF.

This chain uses TRBV5-1 with TRBJ2-3; D unclear. V lost 2 bases and J lost 0, with 7 bases in between. The V gene's germline CDR1 is SGHRS and CDR2 YFSETQ. The length of the CDR3 is 14 residues. The CDR3 loop reads CASSLNPSTDTQYF. The CDR3 nucleotides read TGCGCCAGCAGCTTAAATCCCAGCACAGATACGCAGTATTTT.

The chain combines TRBV7-8 with TRBJ1-1; D unclear. Trimming took 2 bases from V and 5 from J, leaving 15 bases between them. Germline V gene sequence: CDR1 SGHVS, CDR2 FQNEAQ. This CDR3 region has 15 residues. The CDR3 coding sequence is TGTGCCAGCAGCTTAATTGGAGGGAAGACGACTGAAGCTTTCTTT. Amino acids: CASSLIGGKTTEAFF.

The chain joins TRBV7-9 to TRBJ2-2, with 14 bases matching TRBD2. This CDR3 has 19 residues. V lost 4 bases and J lost 2; bases outside the gene matches: 9. CDR1 and CDR2 (germline): SEHNR, FQNEAQ (reference sequence). CDR3 sequence (DNA): TGTGCCAGCAGCTCCCCCCCCGGGACTAGCGGGAGTAACACCGGGGAGCTGTTTTTT. It yields the protein CASSSPPGTSGSNTGELFF.

The chain is built from TRBV7-3 and TRBJ2-3; a weak D match, TRBD2 (6 bases). V was clipped by 5 bases and J by 0 bases, with 12 bases between them. Germline V gene sequence: CDR1 SGHTA, CDR2 FQGTGA. The CDR3 runs 15 residues. The CDR3 nucleotides are TGTGCCAGCAGCAGAGGAGGGTGGAGCACAGATACGCAGTATTTT. Encoded protein: CASSRGGWSTDTQYF.

This clone was seen a handful of times. V gene TRBV12-5 combines with J gene TRBJ2-3; D call uncertain. The CDR3 spans 16 residues. CDR1 and CDR2 (germline): LGHNT, FRNRAP. V lost 5 bases and J lost 1, with 16 bases in between. The CDR3, as DNA: TGTGCTAGTGGTCCCGGTGAGGTAGCTGGCACAGATACGCAGTATTTT. The encoded protein is CASGPGEVAGTDTQYF.

The genes are TRBV7-9 and TRBJ1-1, with unresolved D. Deletions cut 3 bases from V and 8 bases from J, with 10 bases between. Germline CDR1 SEHNR, CDR2 FQNEAQ (reference sequence). The CDR3 totals 12 residues. The CDR3 bases are TGTGCCAGCAGCTTCCCCCGGCCCGAAGCTTTCTTT. It specifies CASSFPRPEAFF.

This rearrangement joins TRBV7-2 to TRBJ2-4, with 16 bases that match TRBD2. CDR1 is SGHTA, CDR2 FQGNSA, per germline. V shed 1 base, J shed 14 bases, and the junction held 8 bases outside the gene matches. The CDR3 totals 16 residues. CDR3 nucleotide sequence: TGTGCCAGCAGCTTAGGATCGGGGACTAGCGGGGGGGCGGAGTACTTC. Residues: CASSLGSGTSGGAEYF.

The rearrangement links TRBV28 to TRBJ1-2; a possible D gene is TRBD1 (6 bases). From germline, CDR1 is MDHEN and CDR2 SYDVKM. This CDR3 has 12 residues. Trimming removed 5 bases at V and 3 bases at J, with 7 bases between. The CDR3 DNA follows: TGTGCCAGCAGTCGACAGGACTATGGCTACACCTTC. It specifies CASSRQDYGYTF.

This chain connects TRBV4-3 to TRBJ1-4, with D maybe TRBD1 (5 bases). The V end was cut by 1 base, the J end by 10 bases, with 10 bases between. The CDR3 is made up of 13 amino acids. Germline V gene data show CDR1 as LGHNA and CDR2 as YSLEER. CDR3 coding DNA: TGCGCCAGCAGCCAAGTACAGGATGGAAAACTGTTTTTT. This sequence encodes CASSQVQDGKLFF.

This chain connects TRBV5-1 to TRBJ2-2; maybe TRBD1 (6 bases). From germline, CDR1 is SGHRS and CDR2 YFSETQ. The V gene lost 5 bases and the J gene lost 0 bases, with 11 bases spanning the gap. CDR3 size: 15 residues. In DNA, the CDR3 is TGCGCCAGCAGGGCCCAGGGGCCGAACACCGGGGAGCTGTTTTTT. As protein: CASRAQGPNTGELFF.

This sequence joins TRBV7-9 and TRBJ2-3; 13 bases agree with TRBD2. The CDR3 runs to 17 residues. The germline gives CDR1 SEHNR, CDR2 FQNEAQ (reference sequence). Trimming cost V 5 bases and J 6 bases; bases outside gene matches: 11. The CDR3 loop is CASSLGTSGTSKDTQYF. For the CDR3, the DNA is TGTGCCAGCAGCCTCGGGACTAGCGGGACCTCAAAGGATACGCAGTATTTT.

A word on this clone: Other DNA sequences in the same sample also yield this CDR3. This chain joins TRBV5-1 and TRBJ1-1; D gene unclear. CDR1 and CDR2 (germline): SGHRS, YFSETQ. This CDR3 has 13 residues. The V gene lost 0 bases and the J gene lost 1 base, with 4 bases spanning the gap. CDR3: CASSLGGNTEAFF. CDR3 nucleotide sequence: TGCGCCAGCAGCTTGGGTGGGAACACTGAAGCTTTCTTT.

This chain uses TRBV4-2 with TRBJ2-1; TRBD2 agrees at 15 bases. V lost 4 bases, J lost 7 bases, and 8 bases stayed unmatched. This CDR3 has 17 amino acids. Germline CDR1 LGHNA, CDR2 YNFKEQ. The CDR3 region has the DNA TGTGCCAGCAGCCGGCCGGGGACTAGCGGGAGGAGAAATGAGCAGTTCTTC. Protein product: CASSRPGTSGRRNEQFF.

This rearrangement joins TRBV6-5 to TRBJ2-7; 10 nucleotides align to TRBD1. J lost 3 bases, V lost 2 bases, and 1 base had no gene match. This CDR3 comprises 14 residues. The germline gives CDR1 MNHEY, CDR2 SVGAGI. The CDR3 coding sequence is TGTGCCAGCAGTTACGGGACAGGGGACTACGAGCAGTACTTC. It codes for CASSYGTGDYEQYF.

The chain couples TRBV6-1 to TRBJ1-2; unclear D gene. V lost 3 bases to trimming and J lost 4 bases, with 15 bases between them. The CDR3 runs to 15 residues. CDR1 is MNHNS and CDR2 is SASEGT in the germline V gene. CDR3 protein: CASSEGVGILYGYTF. The CDR3 nucleotides are TGTGCCAGCAGTGAGGGAGTCGGAATACTCTATGGCTACACCTTC.

V usage is TRBV28 and J usage is TRBJ1-2, with D unresolved. Trimming left V 6 bases short and J 2 bases short, with 13 bases between. Germline V gene sequence: CDR1 MDHEN, CDR2 SYDVKM. CDR3 size: 14 residues. CDR3: CASRPAGRNYGYTF. The CDR3 coding sequence is TGTGCCAGCAGACCCGCGGGCAGGAACTATGGCTACACCTTC.

This chain uses TRBV9 with TRBJ2-2, with TRBD2 matching over 10 bases. The V segment lost 1 base and the J segment 3 bases; nucleotides outside the gene matches: 6. CDR1 and CDR2 from the germline V gene are SGDLS and YYNGEE. The CDR3 consists of 17 residues. CDR3 sequence: CASSVSSGSWYTGELFF. The DNA of the CDR3 is TGTGCCAGCAGCGTATCTAGCGGGAGCTGGTACACCGGGGAGCTGTTTTTT.

The chain has TRBV14 and TRBJ2-3; 9 bases agree with TRBD2. The germline V gene has CDR1 SGHDN and CDR2 FVKESK. V trimming: 4 bases; J trimming: 0 bases; junction bases outside the gene matches: 5. The CDR3 consists of 16 residues. CDR3 sequence: CASSPLAGGSTDTQYF. As DNA, the CDR3 is TGTGCCAGCAGCCCTCTGGCGGGGGGGAGCACAGATACGCAGTATTTT.

The gene calls are TRBV28 and TRBJ2-1; no firm D call. Germline CDR1 is MDHEN and CDR2 is SYDVKM. V gave up 2 bases and J gave up 0 bases, with 8 bases separating them. The length of the CDR3 is 15 residues. This chain's CDR3 is CASSLTFSSYNEQFF. CDR3 in DNA: TGTGCCAGCAGTTTAACCTTTAGCTCCTACAATGAGCAGTTCTTC.

V and J are TRBV2 and TRBJ2-7; D is ambiguous. The germline V and J ends were trimmed by 6 bases and 6 bases, with 18 bases remaining between them. The CDR3 has 14 amino acids. Germline values: CDR1 SNHLY, CDR2 FYNNEI. CDR3 loop: CASSDWTRPGEQYF. The CDR3 nucleotides read TGTGCCAGCAGCGACTGGACCCGACCCGGCGAGCAGTACTTC.

The chain links TRBV12-2 to TRBJ2-5; TRBD2, the table's D call, lacks a check against the DNA. TRBV12-2 represents a pseudogene. This CDR3 is 16 amino acids long. In nucleotides, the CDR3 is TGTGCAAGTCGCTTAAGCTCGAGCGGGATCTGTGAGACCCAGTACTTC. Amino acid sequence: CASRLSSSGICETQYF.

The chain has TRBV27 and TRBJ1-2; D gene uncertain. This CDR3 has 18 amino acids. V lost 6 bases to trimming and J lost 1 base, with 24 bases between them. CDR1 MNHEY and CDR2 SMNVEV come from the germline V gene (reference sequence). The CDR3 nucleotides read TGTGCCAGCAGAAAAGACCGCAAGGAACCATTAAATAACTATGGCTACACCTTC. Its translation is CASRKDRKEPLNNYGYTF.

The rearrangement joins TRBV19 to TRBJ2-7, with D perhaps given as TRBD1 or TRBD2 (5 bases each). The CDR3 consists of 15 residues. The germline V gene encodes CDR1 LNHDA and CDR2 SQIVND (reference sequence). Trimming took off 9 bases at V and 0 bases at J, with 18 bases between the two ends. The CDR3 region is CASSDLTGGSYEQYF. The CDR3 DNA reads as TGTGCCAGCTCAGATCTTACTGGGGGCTCCTACGAGCAGTACTTC.

The chain employs TRBV7-9 and TRBJ1-2; 9 positions agree with TRBD1. Germline assignment: CDR1 SEHNR and CDR2 FQNEAQ (reference sequence). The CDR3 covers 15 residues. After removal of 5 bases from V and 0 bases from J, the junction contained 4 bases not matched to a gene. In nucleotides, the CDR3 is TGTGCCAGCAGCCTTCGACAGGGGGCTAACTATGGCTACACCTTC. Translation: CASSLRQGANYGYTF.

Concerning this clone: Other DNA sequences of this sample code for an identical CDR3. V is TRBV5-6 and J is TRBJ1-5; D not resolved. Looked up from germline, CDR1 is SGHDT and CDR2 is YYEEEE. Trimming shortened V by 1 base and J by 0 bases, and 8 bases separated the two germline ends. The CDR3 has 15 residues. The CDR3 coding sequence is TGTGCCAGCAGCTTGCGGCGATATAGCAATCAGCCCCAGCATTTT. This translates into CASSLRRYSNQPQHF.

This chain connects TRBV29-1 to TRBJ1-2; no firm D call. V lost 5 bases to trimming and J lost 2 bases, with 6 bases between them. Germline CDR1 reads SQVTM; CDR2 reads ANQGSEA. The CDR3 runs to 11 residues. Here the CDR3 reads CSVRENYGYTF. The CDR3 DNA follows: TGCAGCGTTCGGGAGAACTATGGCTACACCTTC. Together with reference TRBV29-1 and TRBJ1-2, the CDR3 gives the full variable domain: SAVISQKPSRDICQRGTSLTIQCQVDSQVTMMFWYRQQPGQSLTLIATANQGSEATYESGFVIDKFPISRPNLTFSTLTVSNMSPEDSSIYLCSVRENYGYTFGSGTRLTVV.

The chain has TRBV28 and TRBJ1-5, with TRBD1 as a possible D gene (6 bases). Between the trimmed V and J ends, which lost 10 bases and 4 bases, there was a span of 17 bases. This CDR3 comprises 14 residues. CDR1 is MDHEN and CDR2 is SYDVKM in the germline V gene. The CDR3: CAIQGGGGNQPQHF. CDR3 bases: TGTGCCATCCAAGGGGGGGGTGGAAATCAGCCCCAGCATTTT.

The rearrangement joins TRBV11-3 to TRBJ2-1; 14 nucleotides align to TRBD2. The CDR3 loop spans 15 amino acids. From germline, CDR1 is SGHNT and CDR2 YENEEA. Unmatched junction bases numbered 9, after V lost 8 bases and J lost 9 bases. The DNA for the CDR3 is TGTGCCAGCGGACTGGGACTAGCGGGAGACGGTGAGCAGTTCTTC. Amino acids: CASGLGLAGDGEQFF.